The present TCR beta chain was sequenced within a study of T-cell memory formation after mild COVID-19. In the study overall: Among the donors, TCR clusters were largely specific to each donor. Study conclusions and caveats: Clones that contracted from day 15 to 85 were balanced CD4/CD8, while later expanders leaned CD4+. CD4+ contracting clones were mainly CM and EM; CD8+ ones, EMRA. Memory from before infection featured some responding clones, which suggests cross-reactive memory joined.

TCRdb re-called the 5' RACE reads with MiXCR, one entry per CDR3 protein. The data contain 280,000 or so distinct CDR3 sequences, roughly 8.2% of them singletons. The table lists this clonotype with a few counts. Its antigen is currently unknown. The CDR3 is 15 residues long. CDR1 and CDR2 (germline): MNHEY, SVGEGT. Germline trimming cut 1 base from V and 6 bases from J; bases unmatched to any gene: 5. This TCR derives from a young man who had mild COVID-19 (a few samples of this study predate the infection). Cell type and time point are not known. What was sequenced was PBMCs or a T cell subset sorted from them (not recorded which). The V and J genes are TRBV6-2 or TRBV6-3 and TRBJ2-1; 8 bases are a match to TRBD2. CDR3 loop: CASSYYQRGINEQFF. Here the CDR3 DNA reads TGTGCCAGCAGTTACTACCAGCGGGGGATCAATGAGCAGTTCTTC.